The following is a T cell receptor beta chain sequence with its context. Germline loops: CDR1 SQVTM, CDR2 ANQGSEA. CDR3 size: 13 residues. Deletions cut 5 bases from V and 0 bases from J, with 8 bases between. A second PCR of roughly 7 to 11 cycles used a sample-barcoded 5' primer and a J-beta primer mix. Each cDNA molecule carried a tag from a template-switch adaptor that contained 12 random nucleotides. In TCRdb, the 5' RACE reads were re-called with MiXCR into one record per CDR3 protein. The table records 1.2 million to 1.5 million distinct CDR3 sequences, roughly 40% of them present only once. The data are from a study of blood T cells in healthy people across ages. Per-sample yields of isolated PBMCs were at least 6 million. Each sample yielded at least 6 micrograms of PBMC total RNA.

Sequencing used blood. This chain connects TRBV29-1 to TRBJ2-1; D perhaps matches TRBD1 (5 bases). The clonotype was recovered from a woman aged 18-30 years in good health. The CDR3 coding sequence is TGCAGCGTTCCAGGGCTCTCCTACAATGAGCAGTTCTTC. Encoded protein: CSVPGLSYNEQFF.